The T cell receptor (beta chain) described here comes from a study of blood T cell repertoires in COVID-19. Only in-frame clones appear in the TCRdb table, and some are missing; sequencing was by immunoSEQ multiplex PCR. The sample consists of 290,000 or so clones, about 89% of them appearing once. The V and J ends lost 0 bases and 2 bases, in that order; junction bases with no gene match: 6. Germline V gives CDR1 LGHDT, CDR2 YNNKEL (reference sequence). The CDR3 totals 18 residues. The chain joins TRBV3-1 (or the pseudogene TRBV3-2) to TRBJ2-3, with TRBD2 matching 12 bases. The sample was peripheral blood. The clonotype originates from a woman in her 30s with COVID-19, enrolled during active disease. CDR3 coding DNA: TGTGCCAGCAGCCAAGAATATAGGACTAGCGGGATCACAGATACGCAGTATTTT. Translating it yields CASSQEYRTSGITDTQYF.